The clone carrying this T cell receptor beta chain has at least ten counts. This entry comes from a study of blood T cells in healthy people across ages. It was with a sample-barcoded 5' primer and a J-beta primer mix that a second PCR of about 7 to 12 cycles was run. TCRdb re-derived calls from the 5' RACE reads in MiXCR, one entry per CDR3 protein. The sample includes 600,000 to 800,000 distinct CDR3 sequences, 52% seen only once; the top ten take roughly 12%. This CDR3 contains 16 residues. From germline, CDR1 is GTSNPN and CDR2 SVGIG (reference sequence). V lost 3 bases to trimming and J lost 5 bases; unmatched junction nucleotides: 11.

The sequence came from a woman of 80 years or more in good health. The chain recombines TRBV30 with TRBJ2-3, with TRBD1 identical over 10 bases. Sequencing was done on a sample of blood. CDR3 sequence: CAWRDRPGQGRDTQYF. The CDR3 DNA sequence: TGTGCCTGGAGAGATAGACCGGGACAGGGGAGAGATACGCAGTATTTT.